Here is one T cell receptor (beta chain) with its context. The data belong to a study of blood T cell repertoires in COVID-19. The assay was immunoSEQ multiplex PCR, and TCRdb's table has in-frame clones only and misses some. The data show 150,000 to 200,000 clones, around 92% seen once. Germline V gives CDR1 SGHVS, CDR2 FQNEAQ. The CDR3 extends over 17 amino acids. V dropped 5 bases and J dropped 4; count of bases not matched to a gene: 12. The sequenced sample consisted of peripheral blood. V and J are TRBV7-8 and TRBJ1-5, with 9 positions matching TRBD1. The sequence was obtained from a young man with COVID-19, enrolled during active disease. CDR3 sequence (DNA): TGTGCCAGCAGCCGGGACAGGGCGATGCGGAGGAATCAGCCCCAGCATTTT. Residues: CASSRDRAMRRNQPQHF.